The clone carrying this TCR beta chain was seen repeatedly, ten times or more. Its matching antigen is unknown. These data come from a study of response to subunit inactivated influenza vaccine. TCRdb re-called the RT-PCR reads through MiXCR, storing one row per CDR3 protein. The table records about 500,000 distinct CDR3 sequences, 10% to 15% of them present only once. General study points: Each seasonal influenza vaccination, the authors suggested, recruits few new T cells.

Germline CDR1 and CDR2: MNHNS and SASEGT. CDR3 size: 14 residues. V dropped 4 bases and J dropped 1; count of bases not matched to a gene: 3. The rearrangement links TRBV6-1 to TRBJ1-1; TRBD1 aligns across 7 bases. The sequence derives from a middle-aged man who received an inactivated influenza vaccine. The sample here was PBMCs from blood, taken roughly 6 weeks after vaccination. The CDR3 bases are TGTGCCAGCAGTGCCCCAGGGGGGAACACTGAAGCTTTCTTT. It translates to CASSAPGGNTEAFF.